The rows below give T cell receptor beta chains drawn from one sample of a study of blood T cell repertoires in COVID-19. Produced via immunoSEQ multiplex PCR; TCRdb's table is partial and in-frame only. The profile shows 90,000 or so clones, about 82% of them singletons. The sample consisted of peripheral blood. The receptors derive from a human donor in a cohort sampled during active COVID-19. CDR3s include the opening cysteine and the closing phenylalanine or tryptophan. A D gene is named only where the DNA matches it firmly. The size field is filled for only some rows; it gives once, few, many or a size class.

CASSLTRGGWDEQFF	TGTGCCAGCAGCTTGACGCGTGGCGGGTGGGATGAGCAGTTCTTC	-	TRBJ2-1	-	TRBV11-3
CAISEGEISGANVLTF	TGTGCCATCAGTGAGGGTGAGATCTCTGGGGCCAACGTCCTGACTTTC	-	TRBJ2-6	-	TRBV10-3
CASSPSSGDQPQHF	TGTGCCAGCTCACCCTCTTCGGGGGACCAGCCCCAGCATTTT	-	TRBJ1-5	-	TRBV18
CASSLAGGTYEQYF	TGTGCCAGCAGCTTAGCGGGGGGTACCTACGAGCAGTACTTC	-	TRBJ2-7	-	TRBV7-2
CASSMAGGPYNEQFF	TGTGCCAGTAGTATGGCAGGGGGCCCCTACAATGAGCAGTTCTTC	TRBD1	TRBJ2-1	-	TRBV19
CSVDSSGSEQYF	TGCAGCGTCGATTCTAGCGGAAGCGAGCAGTACTTC	TRBD2	TRBJ2-7	-	TRBV29-1
CASSLGTGGRTEAFF	TGTGCCAGCAGCTTGGGGACAGGGGGAAGGACTGAAGCTTTCTTT	TRBD1	TRBJ1-1	-	TRBV5-4
CASIGQGANEQFF	TGTGCCAGCATCGGACAGGGGGCGAATGAGCAGTTCTTC	TRBD1	TRBJ2-1	-	TRBV2
CAWSVGGSYNSPLHF	TGTGCCTGGAGTGTCGGGGGTTCCTATAATTCACCCCTCCACTTT	-	TRBJ1-6	-	TRBV30
CASSRGQGTIYNSPLHF	TGTGCCAGCAGTCGCGGACAGGGGACCATCTATAATTCACCCCTCCACTTT	TRBD1	TRBJ1-6	-	TRBV7-2
CASSDRAGNQPQHF	TGTGCCAGCAGCGACAGGGCAGGCAATCAGCCCCAGCATTTT	TRBD1	TRBJ1-5	-	TRBV2
CATSRDSNTGDSNQPQHF	TGTGCCACCAGCAGAGATTCTAATACAGGAGATAGCAATCAGCCCCAGCATTTT	-	TRBJ1-5	-	TRBV15
CASSLALGAGTNTGELFF	TGTGCCAGCAGCTTAGCCCTAGGAGCGGGAACGAACACCGGGGAGCTGTTTTTT	TRBD2	TRBJ2-2	-	TRBV11-2
CASSPRAGGEQYF	TGTGCCAGCAGCCCACGGGCGGGCGGCGAGCAGTACTTC	-	TRBJ2-7	few	TRBV7-3
CASMGGHNEQFF	TGTGCCAGCATGGGGGGGCACAATGAGCAGTTCTTC	-	TRBJ2-1	-	TRBV2
CASTQTSGHNEQFF	TGTGCCAGCACCCAGACTAGCGGCCACAATGAGCAGTTCTTC	TRBD2	TRBJ2-1	once	TRBV7-8
CASSLGGGGNNEQFF	TGTGCCAGCAGTTTAGGGGGGGGCGGGAACAATGAGCAGTTCTTC	-	TRBJ2-1	-	TRBV27
CAISDGDSNRNTIYF	TGTGCCATCAGTGATGGAGATTCGAACCGAAACACCATATATTTT	-	TRBJ1-3	-	TRBV10-3
CASSPFGGTTGELFF	TGTGCCAGCAGTCCCTTTGGAGGTACCACCGGGGAGCTGTTTTTT	-	TRBJ2-2	-	TRBV6-2/TRBV6-3
CASSERGWNSPLHF	TGTGCCAGCAGTGAACGGGGGTGGAATTCACCCCTCCACTTT	-	TRBJ1-6	-	TRBV6-1
CASSQTRENTQYF	TGTGCCAGCAGCCAGACGCGGGAAAATACGCAGTATTTT	-	TRBJ2-3	-	TRBV3-1/TRBV3-2
CATSDSSSTDTQYF	TGTGCCACCAGTGATTCGTCTAGCACAGATACGCAGTATTTT	-	TRBJ2-3	-	TRBV24-1
CASNHIAGVEQFF	TGTGCCAGCAACCATATAGCGGGAGTTGAGCAGTTCTTC	TRBD2	TRBJ2-1	-	TRBV7-8
CASSVGGDTQYF	TGTGCCAGCAGCGTAGGCGGGGATACGCAGTATTTT	-	TRBJ2-3	once	TRBV9
CSVGPGTSGRNEQFF	TGCAGCGTTGGGCCCGGGACTAGCGGGAGGAATGAGCAGTTCTTC	TRBD2	TRBJ2-1	-	TRBV29-1
CASSETGGDEQYF	TGTGCCAGCAGTGAAACAGGGGGCGACGAGCAGTACTTC	TRBD1	TRBJ2-7	-	TRBV5-4
CARSLARWNIQYF	TGTGCCAGAAGCTTGGCCAGATGGAACATTCAGTACTTC	-	TRBJ2-4	-	TRBV5-3
CASSYLASGGFKNIQYF	TGTGCCAGCAGTTACCTTGCTAGCGGGGGGTTTAAAAACATTCAGTACTTC	TRBD2	TRBJ2-4	few	TRBV6-2/TRBV6-3
CATSRDRLATTYEQYF	TGTGCCACCAGCAGAGATCGACTAGCGACGACCTACGAGCAGTACTTC	TRBD2	TRBJ2-7	-	TRBV15
CASSPFGGGYNEQFF	TGTGCCAGCAGCCCCTTCGGGGGGGGCTACAATGAGCAGTTCTTC	TRBD2	TRBJ2-1	-	TRBV7-9
CASSSPPGGVTHEQYF	TGTGCCAGCAGCTCCCCTCCGGGCGGGGTCACCCACGAGCAGTACTTC	-	TRBJ2-7	-	TRBV7-9
CASSQVFGRQGHQPQHF	TGCGCCAGCAGCCAAGTATTCGGTCGACAGGGTCATCAGCCCCAGCATTTT	TRBD1	TRBJ1-5	-	TRBV4-1
CASSLDQAGTGELFF	TGTGCCAGCAGCCTGGACCAGGCGGGCACCGGGGAGCTGTTTTTT	-	TRBJ2-2	-	TRBV5-4
CASSFDRVSGNTIYF	TGTGCCAGCAGCTTCGACAGGGTCTCTGGAAACACCATATATTTT	TRBD1	TRBJ1-3	-	TRBV28
CASSLKLASGGQETQYF	TGTGCCAGCAGCTTAAAACTCGCTAGCGGGGGGCAAGAGACCCAGTACTTC	TRBD2	TRBJ2-5	-	TRBV7-9
CASSKQGISGNTIYF	TGCGCCAGCAGTAAACAGGGGATCTCTGGAAACACCATATATTTT	TRBD1	TRBJ1-3	-	TRBV14
CASPGGREVNNEQFF	TGTGCCAGCCCCGGAGGGCGGGAGGTTAACAATGAGCAGTTCTTC	TRBD2	TRBJ2-1	-	TRBV7-3
CASSLVGGKLQETQYF	TGTGCCAGCAGCTTAGTAGGGGGAAAGTTACAAGAGACCCAGTACTTC	-	TRBJ2-5	many	TRBV7-9
CASSQVVGEGAFF	TGCGCCAGCAGCCAAGTAGTCGGGGAGGGGGCTTTCTTT	-	TRBJ1-1	-	TRBV4-3
CASSWDRGAGELFF	TGTGCCAGCAGCTGGGACAGGGGGGCCGGGGAGCTGTTTTTT	TRBD1	TRBJ2-2	-	TRBV7-2
CASNILLGTGNQPQHF	TGTGCCAGTAATATTTTATTAGGGACAGGCAATCAGCCCCAGCATTTT	TRBD1	TRBJ1-5	-	TRBV19
CASSLALAGEQYF	TGTGCCAGCAGCTTGGCGCTAGCGGGAGAGCAGTACTTC	TRBD2	TRBJ2-7	-	TRBV5-4
CAISETGGLGQPQHF	TGTGCCATCAGTGAGACAGGGGGACTGGGACAGCCCCAGCATTTT	TRBD1	TRBJ1-5	-	TRBV10-3
CASSEEGTIYEQYF	TGTGCCAGCAGTGAAGAAGGGACAATCTACGAGCAGTACTTC	-	TRBJ2-7	-	TRBV2
CASSARDYGSYNEQFF	TGTGCCAGTAGTGCCCGGGACTACGGCTCCTACAATGAGCAGTTCTTC	TRBD2	TRBJ2-1	-	TRBV19
CASGPGGTFSGANVLTF	TGTGCCAGCGGTCCGGGGGGGACCTTTTCTGGGGCCAACGTCCTGACTTTC	TRBD2	TRBJ2-6	-	TRBV7-2
CASSRQGATTGELFF	TGTGCCAGTAGTCGACAGGGGGCGACCACCGGGGAGCTGTTTTTT	TRBD1	TRBJ2-2	-	TRBV19
CASSFVRAPDTQYF	TGTGCCAGCAGCTTCGTCAGGGCCCCCGATACGCAGTATTTT	-	TRBJ2-3	-	TRBV7-9
CASRGGAQETQYF	TGTGCCTCCCGTGGGGGGGCGCAAGAGACCCAGTACTTC	-	TRBJ2-5	-	TRBV10-3
CAWSRAPDNSNQPQHF	TGTGCCTGGAGTCGGGCCCCGGACAATAGCAATCAGCCCCAGCATTTT	-	TRBJ1-5	-	TRBV30
CASSFGTSGGGSYEQYF	TGTGCCAGCAGCTTCGGGACTAGCGGGGGAGGTTCCTACGAGCAGTACTTC	TRBD2	TRBJ2-7	-	TRBV11-2
CASSQYKRLTDTQYF	TGCGCCAGCAGCCAATATAAGCGGCTCACAGATACGCAGTATTTT	-	TRBJ2-3	-	TRBV4-3
CASSYGGGPAEQYF	TGTGCCAGTAGTTACGGGGGGGGGCCGGCGGAGCAGTACTTC	TRBD2	TRBJ2-7	-	TRBV19
CASSFTGGTEAFF	TGTGCCAGCAGCTTTACAGGGGGCACTGAAGCTTTCTTT	TRBD1	TRBJ1-1	-	TRBV7-3